This T cell receptor (beta chain) was captured in a study of Ad26.COV2.S vaccination and SARS-CoV-2 variants. Whole-study context: Dosing was one shot or two shots 56 days apart.

Notes on the study in general: The TCR breadth and depth analyses may have understated or missed part of the total T cell responses.

This table comes from immunoSEQ multiplex PCR, and its TCRdb copy is limited to in-frame clones, with some not included. Of a few hundred thousand clones in the sample, around four fifths are singletons; the top ten hold 7.4%. The treatment here: about 20 received Ad26.COV2.S at low or high dose, single or two shots; several received placebo; per-sample allocation not given. Day 63 after the first injection of vaccine or placebo was the sampling time. In Boston, the donor was an adult between 18-55 years of age. V dropped 4 bases and J dropped 1; count of bases not matched to a gene: 7. Germline V gives CDR1 SEHNR, CDR2 FQNEAQ (reference sequence). The CDR3 runs 18 residues. A note on this clone: What it binds is not known.

This TCR derives from a person between 18 and 59 years old who received the Ad26.COV2.S COVID-19 vaccine or a placebo. The sequences come from peripheral blood, collected in a trial of Ad26.COV2.S vaccine versus placebo. V gene TRBV7-9 combines with J gene TRBJ2-5, with 15 bases fitting TRBD2. CDR3 amino acids: CASSSGLAGGRFQETQYF. The CDR3, as DNA: TGTGCCAGCAGCTCCGGACTAGCGGGGGGGCGATTCCAAGAGACCCAGTACTTC.